Here is one TCR beta chain with its context. It has no known antigen specificity. Per-base qualities were not stored, and no clone one base away is much larger. Ficoll-Paque density gradient centrifugation was the method used to isolate PBMCs. This sample is drawn from a study of T-cell memory formation after mild COVID-19 (dated by TCRdb to about 2021). About the investigation overall: TCR sequence clusters from the two donors were largely donor specific. The cohort was made up of two young adult volunteers, one female and one male, who were previously healthy. In a couple of donors, T-cell clones that expanded and contracted after mild COVID-19 were followed by sequencing TCRalpha and TCRbeta repertoires longitudinally. The full study reports these points: Some responding clones were found in pre-infection memory, which suggests that pre-existing cross-reactive memory T cells took part in the SARS-CoV-2 response. Only a couple of mild cases were covered by the study, and larger cohorts that include severe cases with pre-infection samples were considered necessary. Balanced CD4/CD8 phenotypes were observed for clones contracting from day 15 to 85, whereas a bias towards CD4+ was observed for a second wave of clones expanding from day 15 to 37. Whether the second-wave clones peaking on day 37 were SARS-CoV-2 specific was not confirmed. Contracting CD4+ clones were found mainly in CM and EM memory subsets, while CD8+ clones were enriched in EMRA.

Sequenced on an Illumina NovaSeq 6000. TCRalpha and TCRbeta cDNA libraries were constructed by 5'RACE with constant-segment primers, with sample barcodes and unique molecular identifiers being introduced. RNA was extracted from every sample with Trizol reagent. The libraries were amplified in two PCR steps, and the second step added a second sample barcode and Illumina TruSeq adapters. The libraries were sequenced on an Illumina NovaSeq using 2 x 150 bp paired-end reads. The original pipeline was this. Reads were demultiplexed and collapsed into UMI-guided consensus sequences with migec v1.2.7. Using mixcr v2.1.11, UMI consensuses were aligned to TRA and TRB V and J templates and then assembled into clonotypes. A clonotype was counted as expanded or contracted only if both edgeR and NoisET called the change significant, with noise models trained on biological replicates. For edgeR calls, a false discovery rate-adjusted p below 0.01 and a log2 fold-change threshold of 1 were applied. As an exploratory analysis of dynamics, max-normalized trajectories of the 1000 most abundant clonotypes were examined with PCA combined with hierarchical clustering. Separately sequenced CD4+ and CD8+ repertoires were used to assign a CD4 or CD8 phenotype to each responding clone. TCRdb reprocessing: public reads trimmed at Q25 with fastp, clones called with MiXCR, in-frame beta chains kept. Every CDR3 protein is listed once, alongside the most common genes and DNA of its rows. TCRdb assigned the V and J calls; the authors' analysis was not used. For this sample there are some 120,000 distinct CDR3 sequences; over 15% appear just once. 4.5% to 5.5% of the sample is in the top ten clones.

CDR1 and CDR2, looked up from the germline V gene, are SGHRS and YFSETQ. From cysteine to phenylalanine, the CDR3 is 15 amino acids long. Solely the CDR3 DNA is kept, with 45 bases framed from the first base. V is pared back by 0 bases and J by 0 bases, with 7 bases lying between the germline termini. The source of this sequence is a young man who had mild COVID-19 (a few samples of this study predate the infection). The sample titles of this study are shuffled in the database, so cell type and time point are left out; the donor was told from shared clones. The chain links TRBV5-1 with TRBJ2-1; too little of a D gene remains to name it. The sequenced sample was PBMCs or a T cell subset sorted from them (not recorded which). The nucleotides are TGCGCCAGCAGCTTGGGGGTAGCCTCCTACAATGAGCAGTTCTTC. Its product reads: CASSLGVASYNEQFF.